The 17 T cell receptor beta chains reported below all come from one sample, sequenced in a study of T cell responses to AZD1222 COVID-19 vaccine. Method: immunoSEQ multiplex PCR; TCRdb's copy keeps in-frame clones and lacks some. Of tens of thousands of clones detected, approximately 87% appear once; the ten largest clones hold over 1.1%. The material sequenced was peripheral blood, taken 28 days after the second AZD1222 dose. These receptors were collected from an adult who received the AZD1222 COVID-19 vaccine.

V is TRBV7-9 and J is TRBJ2-3, with D unresolved. There are 13 residues in the CDR3. V lost 3 bases and J 3 bases, leaving 7 bases between the germline ends. Germline CDR1 reads SEHNR; CDR2 reads FQNEAQ (reference sequence). The CDR3 nucleotides are TGTGCCAGCAGCTTCGGACCAACAGATACGCAGTATTTT. Amino acids: CASSFGPTDTQYF.

The V call is TRBV10-3, the J call TRBJ2-7; tentatively, D is TRBD2 (6 bases). V was trimmed by 4 bases and J by 4 bases, leaving 8 bases between them. CDR3 length: 12 amino acids. Germline-derived CDR1 and CDR2 are ENHRY and SYGVKD. The CDR3 DNA reads TGTGCCATCAGTGGCGGGGTTTACGAGCAGTACTTC. Its translation: CAISGGVYEQYF.

This rearrangement joins TRBV6-5 to TRBJ1-4; maybe TRBD1 (6 bases). From germline, CDR1 is MNHEY and CDR2 SVGAGI. The CDR3 has 15 residues. V lost 6 bases to trimming and J lost 4 bases, with 15 bases between them. The CDR3 spells CASRWGQQSNEKLFF. In DNA, the CDR3 is TGTGCCAGCAGATGGGGACAACAAAGTAATGAAAAACTGTTTTTT.

The V gene is TRBV6-5, the J gene TRBJ1-1; perhaps TRBD1 as D (6 bases). Trimming took off 6 bases at V and 0 bases at J, with 14 bases between the two ends. This CDR3 spans 15 amino acids. CDR1 MNHEY and CDR2 SVGAGI come from the germline V gene. CDR3 residues: CASRSYRALNTEAFF. CDR3 nucleotides: TGTGCCAGCAGATCCTACAGGGCTTTGAACACTGAAGCTTTCTTT.

This chain uses TRBV5-1 with TRBJ2-5; perhaps TRBD2 as D (5 bases). There are 14 residues in the CDR3. Trimming stripped 0 bases from V and 3 bases from J, with 9 bases between. Germline values: CDR1 SGHRS, CDR2 YFSETQ. DNA of the CDR3: TGCGCCAGCAGCTTGGGCCGAGGGAAAGAGACCCAGTACTTC. This translates into CASSLGRGKETQYF.

This chain joins TRBV6-5 and TRBJ2-7; TRBD1 matches at 9 bases. This CDR3 region has 16 residues. CDR1 and CDR2 from the germline V gene are MNHEY and SVGAGI. The V segment lost 4 bases and the J segment 0 bases; nucleotides outside the gene matches: 7. CDR3 bases: TGTGCCAGCAGTTCCTATACAGGGGGCCACTCCTACGAGCAGTACTTC. Translated: CASSSYTGGHSYEQYF.

The chain employs TRBV28 and TRBJ2-3; tentative D call: TRBD1 (5 bases). There are 14 residues in the CDR3. V gave up 6 bases and J gave up 2 bases, with 12 bases separating them. CDR1 and CDR2 from the germline V gene are MDHEN and SYDVKM. CDR3 loop: CASREQGFTDTQYF. The CDR3 region has the DNA TGTGCCAGCAGGGAGCAGGGCTTCACAGATACGCAGTATTTT.

The chain's CDR3 is CASRLMVGAGNEQFF. DNA of the CDR3: TGTGCCAGCCGCTTGATGGTGGGGGCAGGAAATGAGCAGTTCTTC. The genes are TRBV19 and TRBJ2-1; D may be TRBD1 (6 bases). The CDR3 has 15 residues. CDR1 and CDR2 (germline): LNHDA, SQIVND (reference sequence). The V and J ends lost 9 bases and 7 bases respectively, with 22 bases between them.

The chain joins TRBV5-1 to TRBJ1-1, with 10 nucleotides matching TRBD1. V lost 3 bases, J lost 1 base, and 6 bases stayed unmatched. The CDR3 spans 16 residues. Germline CDR1 SGHRS, CDR2 YFSETQ. The DNA for the CDR3 is TGCGCCAGCAGCTCGCAATGGGACAGGGGGAACACTGAAGCTTTCTTT. Translated: CASSSQWDRGNTEAFF.

The rearrangement joins TRBV11-2 to TRBJ2-3, with a tentative D call TRBD2 (7 bases). Trimming left V 5 bases short and J 9 bases short, with 15 bases between. The CDR3 runs 13 residues. The germline V gene encodes CDR1 SGHAT and CDR2 FQNNGV. The CDR3 here is CASSRGGPGTQYF. The CDR3 DNA sequence: TGTGCCAGCAGCCGCGGGGGCCCCGGAACGCAGTATTTT.

This clone was counted only a few times. The V and J genes are TRBV28 and TRBJ2-2; 9 bases align to TRBD1. After removal of 3 bases from V and 4 bases from J, the junction contained 3 bases not matched to a gene. This CDR3 contains 15 residues. Per the germline V gene, CDR1 is MDHEN and CDR2 is SYDVKM. The CDR3 DNA follows: TGTGCCAGCAGTTTGGGGACAGGGAGCACCGGGGAGCTGTTTTTT. Protein: CASSLGTGSTGELFF.

The V call is TRBV10-3, the J call TRBJ1-1; D is uncertain. Germline CDR1 ENHRY, CDR2 SYGVKD. The CDR3 has 15 residues. V dropped 5 bases and J dropped 0 bases, with 13 bases sitting between them. The CDR3 DNA reads TGTGCCATCAGTACGGACCGTCCGATGAACACTGAAGCTTTCTTT. Translation gives CAISTDRPMNTEAFF.

This clone has just one count. The genes are TRBV7-2 and TRBJ2-7; 10 bases align to TRBD1. There are 16 residues in the CDR3. Trimming at V came to 5 bases and at J to 0 bases, leaving 7 bases not matched to a gene. Germline V gene data show CDR1 as SGHTA and CDR2 as FQGNSA. This chain's CDR3 is CASSIPGTGDSYEQYF. CDR3 DNA: TGTGCCAGCAGCATCCCCGGGACAGGGGACTCCTACGAGCAGTACTTC.

CDR3 sequence (DNA): TGCGCCAGCAGCCAGGAACGGACGACGAACACCGGGGAGCTGTTTTTT. Amino acid sequence: CASSQERTTNTGELFF. The rearrangement links TRBV4-1 to TRBJ2-2, with no clear D. This CDR3 region has 16 residues. V was clipped by 3 bases and J by 0 bases, with 11 bases between them. Germline CDR1 is MGHRA and CDR2 is YSYEKL.

The rearrangement links TRBV10-3 to TRBJ1-1; D not certain. V shed 6 bases and J shed 6 bases, with 14 bases lying between them. The CDR3 extends over 13 amino acids. In germline, CDR1 is ENHRY, CDR2 SYGVKD. CDR3 residues: CAIRGQHDAEAFF. The CDR3, as DNA: TGTGCCATCAGAGGGCAACACGATGCTGAAGCTTTCTTT.

The chain has TRBV7-9 and TRBJ2-7; the D gene is possibly TRBD1 (6 bases). Between the trimmed V and J ends, which lost 5 bases and 4 bases, there was a span of 9 bases. In germline, CDR1 is SEHNR, CDR2 FQNEAQ (reference sequence). The CDR3 has 12 amino acids. The CDR3 loop reads CASSTTGYEQYF. CDR3 DNA sequence: TGTGCCAGCAGCACTACAGGGTACGAGCAGTACTTC.

The CDR3 DNA sequence: TGTGCCAGCAGTTTGGCAGGGTTGGAGGGCTACACCTTC. It yields the protein CASSLAGLEGYTF. V usage is TRBV28 and J usage is TRBJ1-2, with D possibly being TRBD1 (5 bases). V was cut by 3 bases and J by 8 bases, with 13 bases left in between. The CDR3 consists of 13 residues. Germline-derived CDR1 and CDR2 are MDHEN and SYDVKM.